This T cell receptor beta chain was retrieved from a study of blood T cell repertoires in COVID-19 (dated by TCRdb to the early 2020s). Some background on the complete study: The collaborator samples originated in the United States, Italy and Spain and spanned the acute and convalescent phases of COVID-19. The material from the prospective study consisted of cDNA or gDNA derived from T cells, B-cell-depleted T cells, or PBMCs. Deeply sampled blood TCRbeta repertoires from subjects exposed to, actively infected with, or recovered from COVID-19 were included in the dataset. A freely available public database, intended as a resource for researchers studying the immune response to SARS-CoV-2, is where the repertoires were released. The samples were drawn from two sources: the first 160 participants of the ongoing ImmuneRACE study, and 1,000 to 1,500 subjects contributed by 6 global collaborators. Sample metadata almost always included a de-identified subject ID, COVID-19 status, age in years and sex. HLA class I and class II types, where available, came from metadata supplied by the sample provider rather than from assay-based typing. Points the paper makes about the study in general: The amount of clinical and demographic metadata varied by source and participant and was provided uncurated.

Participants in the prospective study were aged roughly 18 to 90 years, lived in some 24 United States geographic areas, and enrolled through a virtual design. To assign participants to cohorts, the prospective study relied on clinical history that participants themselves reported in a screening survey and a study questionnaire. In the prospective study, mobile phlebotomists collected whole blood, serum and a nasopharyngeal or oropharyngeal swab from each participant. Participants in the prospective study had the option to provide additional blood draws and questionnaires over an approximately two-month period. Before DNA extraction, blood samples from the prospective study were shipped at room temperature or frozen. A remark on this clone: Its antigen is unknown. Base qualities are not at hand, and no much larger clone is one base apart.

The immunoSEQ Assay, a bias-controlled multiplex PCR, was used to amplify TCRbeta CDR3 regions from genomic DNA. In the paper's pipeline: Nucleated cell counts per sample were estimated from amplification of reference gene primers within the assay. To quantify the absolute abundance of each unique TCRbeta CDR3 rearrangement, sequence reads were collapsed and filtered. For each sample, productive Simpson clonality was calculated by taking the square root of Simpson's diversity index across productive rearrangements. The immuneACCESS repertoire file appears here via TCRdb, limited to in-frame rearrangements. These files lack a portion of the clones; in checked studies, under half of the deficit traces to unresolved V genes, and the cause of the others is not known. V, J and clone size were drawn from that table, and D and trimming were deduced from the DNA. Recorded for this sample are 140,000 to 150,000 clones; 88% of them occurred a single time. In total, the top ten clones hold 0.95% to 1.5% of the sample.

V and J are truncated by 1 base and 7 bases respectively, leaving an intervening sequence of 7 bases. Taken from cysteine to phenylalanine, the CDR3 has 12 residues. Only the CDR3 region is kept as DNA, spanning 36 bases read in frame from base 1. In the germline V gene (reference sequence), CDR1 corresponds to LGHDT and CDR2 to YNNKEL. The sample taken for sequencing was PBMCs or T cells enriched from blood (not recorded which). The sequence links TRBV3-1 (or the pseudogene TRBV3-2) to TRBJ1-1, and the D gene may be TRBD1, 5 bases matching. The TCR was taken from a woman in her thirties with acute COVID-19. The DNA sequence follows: TGTGCCAGCAGCCAAGTAGGGGTTGAAGCTTTCTTT. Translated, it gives CASSQVGVEAFF.